These 25 T cell receptor beta chains share one sample of origin, sequenced in a study of Ad26.COV2.S vaccination and SARS-CoV-2 variants. Profiling relied on immunoSEQ multiplex PCR, and the TCRdb table lists in-frame clones only, not all of them. The sample has over 400,000 clones; approximately 92% are singletons. Treatment given: roughly 18 received Ad26.COV2.S at low or high dose, single or two shots; several received placebo; per-sample allocation not given. Samples analyzed were those drawn on day 63 after the first vaccine or placebo injection. Material: peripheral blood, obtained in a trial of Ad26.COV2.S vaccine versus placebo. Source of these receptors: a person between 18 and 65 years old who received the Ad26.COV2.S COVID-19 vaccine or a placebo.

With respect to this clone: This specimen includes other DNA sequences encoding the same CDR3. This chain connects TRBV5-4 to TRBJ1-3; D remains ambiguous. This CDR3 is built from 14 residues. Trimming removed 0 bases at V and 1 base at J, with 5 bases between. CDR1 and CDR2 (germline): SGHNT, YYREEE (reference sequence). CDR3 sequence (DNA): TGTGCCAGCAGCTTGGACAGTTCTGGAAACACCATATATTTT. It is translated as CASSLDSSGNTIYF.

V usage is TRBV3-1 (or the pseudogene TRBV3-2) and J usage is TRBJ2-3; 12 positions agree with TRBD2. The trim removed 4 bases at V and 2 bases at J, leaving 4 bases unmatched. In germline, CDR1 is LGHDT, CDR2 YNNKEL (reference sequence). There are 16 residues in the CDR3. CDR3 nucleotides: TGTGCCAGCAGCCTACTAGCGGGGGGATCCACAGATACGCAGTATTTT. The encoded protein is CASSLLAGGSTDTQYF.

This clone occurred a few times. The V gene is TRBV30, the J gene TRBJ1-6, with D maybe TRBD1 (5 bases). V dropped 4 bases and J dropped 7 bases, with 17 bases sitting between them. From germline, CDR1 is GTSNPN and CDR2 SVGIG (reference sequence). CDR3 length: 15 residues. For the CDR3, the DNA is TGTGCCTGGACCATGATTGGGGGACGCAATTCACCCCTCCACTTT. Its translation: CAWTMIGGRNSPLHF.

This chain connects TRBV18 to TRBJ1-3, with TRBD1 matching over 9 bases. With 3 bases clipped from V and 7 bases from J, the junction kept 4 bases outside the gene matches. Germline V gene data show CDR1 as KGHSH and CDR2 as LQKENI. This CDR3 has 14 residues. The CDR3 sequence is CASSPGQGVNTIYF. CDR3 sequence (DNA): TGTGCCAGCTCACCGGGACAGGGAGTGAACACCATATATTTT.

The V and J genes are TRBV10-3 and TRBJ1-6, with TRBD1 identical over 8 bases. This CDR3 region has 15 residues. CDR1 and CDR2 from the germline V gene are ENHRY and SYGVKD. V dropped 6 bases and J dropped 4; count of bases not matched to a gene: 5. CDR3 protein: CAIRADRAYNSPLHF. The CDR3 bases are TGTGCCATCAGGGCGGACAGGGCTTATAATTCACCCCTCCACTTT.

A single count supports this clone. The chain employs TRBV10-2 and TRBJ1-5; D call uncertain. The CDR3 runs 14 residues. V was pared by 2 bases and J by 7 bases, with 12 bases between. Germline-derived CDR1 and CDR2 are WSHSY and SAAADI. The CDR3 bases are TGCGCCAGCAGTGAGCCGGGATTGGGGCAGCCCCAGCATTTT. Its translation is CASSEPGLGQPQHF.

This clone is a singleton in its sample. This rearrangement joins TRBV5-1 to TRBJ2-2, with D perhaps TRBD2 (5 bases). Trimming cost V 0 bases and J 7 bases, with 13 bases left between them. The V gene's germline CDR1 is SGHRS and CDR2 YFSETQ. The CDR3 loop spans 15 amino acids. CDR3 amino acids: CASSLGSSLHGELFF. The CDR3 bases are TGCGCCAGCAGCTTGGGTTCTAGCTTACACGGGGAGCTGTTTTTT.

The chain uses TRBV6-6 and TRBJ1-3; possible D gene TRBD1, 5 bases. Trimming pared 6 bases from V and 3 bases from J, leaving 15 bases between. Looked up from germline, CDR1 is MNHNY and CDR2 is SVGAGI (reference sequence). This CDR3 has 15 amino acids. The CDR3 region is CASRYGGNSGNTIYF. The CDR3 region has the DNA TGTGCCAGCAGATACGGGGGAAACAGTGGAAACACCATATATTTT.

The V gene is TRBV28, the J gene TRBJ2-3; 8 positions agree with TRBD1. Trimming took 9 bases from V and 7 from J; bases not matched to a gene: 15. This CDR3 is 15 amino acids long. Germline V gene data show CDR1 as MDHEN and CDR2 as SYDVKM. For the CDR3, the DNA is TGTGCCAGTCTATCCGGGACAGGAGGCAAATATACGCAGTATTTT. Its translation: CASLSGTGGKYTQYF.

The chain couples TRBV5-1 to TRBJ2-1, with 7 bases fitting TRBD1. Germline V gene data show CDR1 as SGHRS and CDR2 as YFSETQ. V lost 4 bases and J lost 15; bases outside the gene matches: 10. The CDR3 consists of 12 residues. DNA for the CDR3: TGCGCCAGCAGCCAACCGACAGGGACCCTGTTCTTC. Its protein product is CASSQPTGTLFF.

The J gene is TRBJ2-4, the V gene TRBV13; D is perhaps TRBD1 or TRBD2 (6 bases each). The V end lost 1 base, the J end lost 11 bases, and 15 bases lay between the germline ends. Germline V gives CDR1 PRHDT, CDR2 FYEKMQ (reference sequence). The CDR3 runs to 14 residues. The CDR3 DNA is TGTGCCAGCAGCTTAGCAGGGGAGGCGAAGGTTCAGTACTTC. Translating gives CASSLAGEAKVQYF.

The chain carries TRBV4-3 and TRBJ1-1; tentatively, D is TRBD1 (6 bases). V was cut by 1 base and J by 1 base, with 10 bases left in between. The CDR3 contains 15 residues. Germline lookup yields CDR1 LGHNA and CDR2 YSLEER. CDR3 protein: CASSQGDRRNTEAFF. The CDR3 DNA reads as TGCGCCAGCAGCCAAGGAGACAGGAGGAACACTGAAGCTTTCTTT.

The CDR3 bases are TGTGCCAGCAGCTTTATGTTTCAAGAGACCCAGTACTTC. Translated, it gives CASSFMFQETQYF. The chain carries TRBV11-2 and TRBJ2-5; no firm D call. The V gene lost 3 bases and the J gene lost 2 bases, with 7 bases spanning the gap. Germline lookup yields CDR1 SGHAT and CDR2 FQNNGV. The CDR3 loop spans 13 amino acids.

The chain has TRBV7-8 and TRBJ1-6; 8 nucleotides line up with TRBD1. This CDR3 has 15 amino acids. Germline assignment: CDR1 SGHVS and CDR2 FQNEAQ. Trimming took 4 bases from V and 9 from J; bases not matched to a gene: 8. DNA of the CDR3: TGTGCCAGCAGCTCCCCGACAGGGGAGGTTTCACCCCTCCACTTT. Translating gives CASSSPTGEVSPLHF.

The rearrangement links TRBV27 to TRBJ2-2, with TRBD1 matching 8 bases. Trimming removed 7 bases from V and 4 bases from J; junction bases left unmatched: 8. The germline gives CDR1 MNHEY, CDR2 SMNVEV (reference sequence). This CDR3 region has 15 residues. CDR3 nucleotides: TGTGCCAGCACCCCAGGGGGCTACTTCACCGGGGAGCTGTTTTTT. Its translation is CASTPGGYFTGELFF.

This chain joins TRBV9 and TRBJ1-1; D unresolved. V lost 2 bases and J 1 base, leaving 9 bases between the germline ends. This CDR3 is 14 amino acids long. The V gene's germline CDR1 is SGDLS and CDR2 YYNGEE. The DNA for the CDR3 is TGTGCCAGCAGCGTGGTTTCCCAGAACACTGAAGCTTTCTTT. This encodes CASSVVSQNTEAFF.

The chain carries TRBV6-5 and TRBJ2-5; D unclear. Between the trimmed V and J ends, which lost 3 bases and 1 base, there was a span of 9 bases. Germline V gene lookup returns CDR1 MNHEY and CDR2 SVGAGI. The length of the CDR3 is 14 residues. The CDR3 bases are TGTGCCAGCAGTTATCATGGTTCCCAAGAGACCCAGTACTTC. Protein product: CASSYHGSQETQYF.

The chain uses TRBV4-2 and TRBJ1-2; maybe TRBD1 (5 bases). The germline CDR1 and CDR2 sequences are LGHNA and YNFKEQ. Trimming stripped 1 base from V and 4 bases from J, with 13 bases between. CDR3 length: 15 residues. CDR3 in amino acids: CASSQGGQGFYGYTF. In DNA form, the CDR3 reads TGTGCCAGCAGCCAAGGGGGTCAGGGCTTCTATGGCTACACCTTC.

The J gene is TRBJ2-7, the V gene TRBV5-1; D is perhaps TRBD2 (7 bases). The CDR3 runs 14 residues. V gave up 2 bases and J gave up 6 bases, with 15 bases separating them. Germline loops: CDR1 SGHRS, CDR2 YFSETQ. The CDR3 reads CASSFGGGFPEQYF. The CDR3 DNA reads TGCGCCAGCAGCTTCGGCGGGGGCTTCCCCGAGCAGTACTTC.

The chain links TRBV7-2 to TRBJ2-1; 10 positions match TRBD2. The CDR3 covers 16 residues. Germline V gene sequence: CDR1 SGHTA, CDR2 FQGNSA. The V segment lost 4 bases and the J segment 7 bases; nucleotides outside the gene matches: 10. CDR3 loop: CASSYLAGVLGNEQFF. CDR3 DNA sequence: TGTGCCAGCAGCTACCTAGCGGGGGTTTTAGGGAATGAGCAGTTCTTC.

The sample holds a few counts of this clone. The J gene is TRBJ2-1, the V gene TRBV21-1; the table names TRBD2, a call not compared with the DNA. TRBV21-1 is recorded as a pseudogene. The CDR3 covers 15 residues. CDR3 region: CASRLGTSEYNEQFF. DNA of the CDR3: TGTGCCAGTAGACTTGGGACTAGCGAGTACAATGAGCAGTTCTTC.

CDR3 sequence: CASSESRREGDEQYV. The CDR3 nucleotides read TGTGCCAGCAGTGAGAGCAGGCGGGAGGGCGACGAGCAGTACGTC. V usage is TRBV6-1 and J usage is TRBJ2-7; 9 bases align to TRBD2. The CDR3 extends over 15 amino acids. The germline V gene encodes CDR1 MNHNS and CDR2 SASEGT. Trimming at V came to 3 bases and at J to 5 bases, leaving 8 bases not matched to a gene.

In its sample, this clone was seen once. The genes are TRBV24-1 and TRBJ2-5; tentative D call: TRBD2 (5 bases). This CDR3 comprises 15 residues. CDR1 is KGHDR and CDR2 is SFDVKD in the germline V gene. The V and J ends lost 2 bases and 7 bases respectively, with 16 bases between them. CDR3 loop: CATSDSRAGSGTQYF. As DNA, the CDR3 is TGTGCCACCAGTGATTCGCGGGCGGGTTCTGGGACCCAGTACTTC.

This chain joins TRBV21-1 and TRBJ1-1; the tabulated D call, TRBD1, remains unverified against the DNA. TRBV21-1 is described as a pseudogene. There are 15 residues in the CDR3. The CDR3 nucleotides read TGTGCCAGCAGCAAAAAAACCAGGGGGACCACTGAAGCTTTCTTT. Residues: CASSKKTRGTTEAFF.

The J gene is TRBJ2-7, the V gene TRBV7-9; D ambiguous. The CDR3 totals 13 residues. Trimming pared 5 bases from V and 2 bases from J, leaving 10 bases between. CDR1 and CDR2 (germline): SEHNR, FQNEAQ (reference sequence). CDR3 region: CASSPNSAYEQYV. In DNA form, the CDR3 reads TGTGCCAGCAGCCCGAACTCCGCCTACGAGCAGTACGTC.